A selection of T cell receptor beta chains follows, all from one sample in a study of early T cells in non-severe SARS-CoV-2 infection. MiXCR was run by TCRdb on the 5' RACE reads, yielding one entry per CDR3 protein. The table has some 57,000 distinct CDR3 sequences, less than 9.5% seen once. Sequenced here: whole blood, sampled at baseline. The source is an adult who was a healthcare worker with PCR-confirmed SARS-CoV-2 infection or an uninfected control (not recorded which). CDR3s include the opening cysteine and the closing phenylalanine or tryptophan. A D gene is named only where the DNA matches it firmly. Clone size is stated in some rows and not others, as once, few, many or a class when expanded.

>TRBJ2-1|-|-|TRBV12-3/TRBV12-4
CASSLRTVWGEQFF
TGTGCCAGCAGTTTACGGACAGTCTGGGGTGAGCAGTTCTTC
>TRBJ2-3|-|many|TRBV2
CASSGPVGFTQYF
TGTGCCAGCAGTGGACCGGTCGGATTTACGCAGTATTTT
>TRBJ2-1|TRBD2|many|TRBV6-5
CASSYSAGGHNEQFF
TGTGCCAGCAGTTACTCAGCGGGAGGCCACAATGAGCAGTTCTTC
>TRBJ1-6|TRBD1|many|TRBV10-3
CAIRAGQADLSYNSPLHF
TGTGCCATCAGAGCCGGACAGGCAGACCTCTCCTATAATTCACCCCTCCACTTT
>TRBJ2-3|TRBD2|few|TRBV4-2
CASSQQLAGGSGDTQYF
TGTGCCAGCAGCCAACAGCTAGCGGGAGGGTCCGGAGATACGCAGTATTTT
>TRBJ2-7|-|-|TRBV6-1
CASSEGIGPYEQYF
TGTGCCAGCAGTGAAGGTATCGGGCCCTACGAGCAGTACTTC
>TRBJ2-3|TRBD2|-|TRBV4-1
CASSQDLAGELDTQYF
TGCGCCAGCAGCCAAGATCTGGCGGGAGAGCTCGATACGCAGTATTTT
>TRBJ1-1|-|-|TRBV3-1
CASSQRDREAFF
TGTGCCAGCAGCCAAAGGGATAGAGAAGCTTTCTTT
>TRBJ2-1|-|-|TRBV19
CASSATYNEQFF
TGTGCCAGTAGTGCCACCTACAATGAGCAGTTCTTC
>TRBJ2-7|-|few|TRBV11-2
CASSLSPSHEQYF
TGTGCCAGCAGCTTATCCCCCAGCCACGAGCAGTACTTC
>TRBJ2-1|-|-|TRBV11-3
CVSSLDDRSYNEQFF
TGTGTCAGCAGCTTAGATGACCGAAGCTACAATGAGCAGTTCTTC
>TRBJ2-1|TRBD1|many|TRBV29-1
CSAGDRVDEQFF
TGCAGCGCAGGTGACAGGGTTGATGAGCAGTTCTTC
>TRBJ2-4|-|few|TRBV6-1
CASLGRVGRALAKNIQYF
TGTGCCAGCCTAGGGCGCGTCGGAAGGGCATTAGCCAAAAACATTCAGTACTTC
>TRBJ2-4|-|few|TRBV19
CASSPQWGARNIQYF
TGTGCCAGTAGTCCCCAGTGGGGGGCGCGAAACATTCAGTACTTC
>TRBJ2-1|TRBD2|many|TRBV18
CASSPSGGHYNEQFF
TGTGCCAGCTCACCCAGCGGGGGCCATTACAATGAGCAGTTCTTC